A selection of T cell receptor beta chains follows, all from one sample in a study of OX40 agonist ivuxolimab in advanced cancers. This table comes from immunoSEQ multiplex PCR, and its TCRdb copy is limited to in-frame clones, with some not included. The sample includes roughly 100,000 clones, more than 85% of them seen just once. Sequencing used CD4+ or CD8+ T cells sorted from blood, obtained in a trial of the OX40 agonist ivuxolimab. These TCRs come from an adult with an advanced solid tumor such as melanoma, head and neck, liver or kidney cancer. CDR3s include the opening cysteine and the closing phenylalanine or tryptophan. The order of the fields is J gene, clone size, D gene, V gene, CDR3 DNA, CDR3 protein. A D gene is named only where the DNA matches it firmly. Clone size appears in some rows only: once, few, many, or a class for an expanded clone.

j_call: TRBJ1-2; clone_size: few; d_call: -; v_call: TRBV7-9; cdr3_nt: TGTGCCAGCAGCTTCCGAGACGGTGGGGCTGGCTACACCTTC; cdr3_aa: CASSFRDGGAGYTF
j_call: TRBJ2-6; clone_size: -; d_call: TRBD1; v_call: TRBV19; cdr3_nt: TGTGCCAGTAGTCCCCTGGACAGGGTACTTTCTGGGGCCAACGTCCTGACTTTC; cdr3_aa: CASSPLDRVLSGANVLTF
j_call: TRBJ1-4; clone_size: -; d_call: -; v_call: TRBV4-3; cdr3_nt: TGCGCCAGCAGCCAAGATTGGGGGGCCCGAGAAAAACTGTTTTTT; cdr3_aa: CASSQDWGAREKLFF
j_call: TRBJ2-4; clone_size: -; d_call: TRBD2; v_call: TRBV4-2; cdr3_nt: TGTGCCAGCAGCCAAGCATCTAGCGGGAGGGGAGCCAAAAACATTCAGTACTTC; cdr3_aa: CASSQASSGRGAKNIQYF
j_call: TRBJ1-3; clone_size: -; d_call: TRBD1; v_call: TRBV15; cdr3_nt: TGTGCCACCAGCAGGCCGGGACAGGGTTACACCATATATTTT; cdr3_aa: CATSRPGQGYTIYF
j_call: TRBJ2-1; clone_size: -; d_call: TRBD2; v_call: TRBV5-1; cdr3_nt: TGCGCCAGCAGCTTTTCGACTAGCGGGACGGAAGGTGAGCAGTTCTTC; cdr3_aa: CASSFSTSGTEGEQFF
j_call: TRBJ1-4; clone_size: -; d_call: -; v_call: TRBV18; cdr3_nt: TGTGCCAGCTCACCACCCGGGGGTAGGGACGAAAAACTGTTTTTT; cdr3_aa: CASSPPGGRDEKLFF
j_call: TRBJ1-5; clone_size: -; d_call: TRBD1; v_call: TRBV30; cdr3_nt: TGTGCCTGGAGTACTGACAGGGGCCGCAATCAGCCCCAGCATTTT; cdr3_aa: CAWSTDRGRNQPQHF
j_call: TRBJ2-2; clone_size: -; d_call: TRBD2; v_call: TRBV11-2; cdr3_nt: TGTGCCAGCAGCGAGTCTAGCGGGAGGGGTACCGGGGAGCTGTTTTTT; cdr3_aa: CASSESSGRGTGELFF
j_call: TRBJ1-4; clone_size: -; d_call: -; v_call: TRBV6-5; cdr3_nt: TGTGCCAGCAGTTTGAGGGGTGAAAAACTGTTTTTT; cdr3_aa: CASSLRGEKLFF
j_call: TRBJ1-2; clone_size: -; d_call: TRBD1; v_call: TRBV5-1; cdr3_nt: TGCGCCAGCAGCTTGGTACCAACAGGGGCCTATGGCTACACCTTC; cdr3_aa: CASSLVPTGAYGYTF
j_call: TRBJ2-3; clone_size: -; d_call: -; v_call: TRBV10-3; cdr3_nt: TGTGCCATCAGTGAGTCGGGCACAGATACGCAGTATTTT; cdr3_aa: CAISESGTDTQYF